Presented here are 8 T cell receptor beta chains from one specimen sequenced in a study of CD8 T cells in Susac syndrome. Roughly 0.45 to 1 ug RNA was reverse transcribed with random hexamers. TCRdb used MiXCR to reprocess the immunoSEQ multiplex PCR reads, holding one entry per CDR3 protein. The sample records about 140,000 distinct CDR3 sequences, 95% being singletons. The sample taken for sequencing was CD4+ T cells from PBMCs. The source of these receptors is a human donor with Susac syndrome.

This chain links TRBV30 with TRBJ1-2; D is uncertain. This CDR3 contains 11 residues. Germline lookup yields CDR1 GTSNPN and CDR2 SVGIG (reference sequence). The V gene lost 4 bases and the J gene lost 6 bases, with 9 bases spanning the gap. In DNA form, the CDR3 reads TGTGCCTGGACGTTGATGGATGGCTACACCTTC. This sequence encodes CAWTLMDGYTF.

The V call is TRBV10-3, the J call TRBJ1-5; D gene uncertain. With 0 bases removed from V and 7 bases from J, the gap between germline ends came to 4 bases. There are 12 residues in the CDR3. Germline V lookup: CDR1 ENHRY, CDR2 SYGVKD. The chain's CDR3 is CAISESQQPQHF. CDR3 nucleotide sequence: TGTGCCATCAGTGAGTCGCAACAGCCCCAGCATTTT.

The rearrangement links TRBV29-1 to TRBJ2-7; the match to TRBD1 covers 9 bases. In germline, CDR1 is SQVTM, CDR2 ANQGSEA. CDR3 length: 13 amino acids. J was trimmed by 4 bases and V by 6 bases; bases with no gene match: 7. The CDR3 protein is CSVEADRGYEQYF. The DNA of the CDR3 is TGCAGCGTCGAGGCCGACAGGGGGTACGAGCAGTACTTC.

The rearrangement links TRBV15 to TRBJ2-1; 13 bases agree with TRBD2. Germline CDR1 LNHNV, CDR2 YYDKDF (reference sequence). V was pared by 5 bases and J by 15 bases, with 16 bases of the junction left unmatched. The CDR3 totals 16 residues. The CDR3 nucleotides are TGTGCCACCAGCCCCTCACCGGGACTAGCGGGACAAAAACGGTTCTTC. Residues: CATSPSPGLAGQKRFF.

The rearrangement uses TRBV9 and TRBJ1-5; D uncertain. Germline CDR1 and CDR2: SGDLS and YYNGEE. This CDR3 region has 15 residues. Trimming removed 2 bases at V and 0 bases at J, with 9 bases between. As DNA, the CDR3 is TGTGCCAGCAGCGTGGGAGGTAATAGCAATCAGCCCCAGCATTTT. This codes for CASSVGGNSNQPQHF.

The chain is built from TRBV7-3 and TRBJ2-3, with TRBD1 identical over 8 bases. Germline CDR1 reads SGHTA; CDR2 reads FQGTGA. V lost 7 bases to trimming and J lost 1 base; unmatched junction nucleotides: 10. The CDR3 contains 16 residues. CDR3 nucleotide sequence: TGTGCCAGCACCAAACAGGGGGGCGGTGGCACAGATACGCAGTATTTT. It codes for CASTKQGGGGTDTQYF.

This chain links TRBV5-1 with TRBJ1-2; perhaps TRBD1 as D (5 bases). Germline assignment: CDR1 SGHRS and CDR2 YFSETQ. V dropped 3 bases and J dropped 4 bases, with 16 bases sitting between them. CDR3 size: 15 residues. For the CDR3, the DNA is TGCGCCAGCAGCTCGTGGCAGGGAAGCGGCTATGGCTACACCTTC. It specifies CASSSWQGSGYGYTF.

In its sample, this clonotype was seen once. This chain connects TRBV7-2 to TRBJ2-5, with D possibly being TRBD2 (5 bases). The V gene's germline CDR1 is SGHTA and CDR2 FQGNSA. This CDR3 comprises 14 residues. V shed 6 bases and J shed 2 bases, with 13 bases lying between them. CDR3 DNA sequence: TGTGCCAGCAGTTCCACTCCGGGGCAAGAGACCCAGTACTTC. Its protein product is CASSSTPGQETQYF.